A single sample gave rise to the 16 T cell receptor beta chains below, sequenced in a study of technical replicates of blood from several donors (dated by TCRdb to about 2017). Library prep was done by the immunoSEQ multiplex PCR assay. This is the immuneACCESS table as TCRdb keeps it, with only in-frame sequences that have V and J called. A part of the clones is gone; compared with another copy, unresolved V genes explain less than half, and the rest is unexplained. The sample table shows approximately 73,000 clones, and 92% are seen once. Jointly, the top ten make up 0.35% to 0.45% of the sample. Sequencing was done on a sample of T cells isolated from PBMCs. These receptors were obtained from a human donor in good health.

The chain employs TRBV10-1 and TRBJ2-1; 12 nucleotides agree with TRBD2. Germline V gene lookup returns CDR1 WNHNN and CDR2 SYGVQD (reference sequence). Unmatched junction bases numbered 7, after V lost 11 bases and J lost 8 bases. This CDR3 has 13 residues. The CDR3 coding sequence is TGCGCCGGGTCTAGCGGGAGGGGCTATGAGCAGTTCTTC. Translating it yields CAGSSGRGYEQFF.

This clone was counted once. This sequence joins TRBV28 and TRBJ1-4; 7 nucleotides align to TRBD1. Trimming removed 6 bases from V and 7 bases from J; junction bases left unmatched: 8. CDR1 MDHEN and CDR2 SYDVKM come from the germline V gene. The CDR3 length is 14 residues. CDR3 amino acids: CASSLTGIAEKLFF. The CDR3 DNA sequence: TGTGCCAGCAGCTTGACAGGGATCGCTGAAAAACTGTTTTTT.

The genes are TRBV7-9 and TRBJ1-2; possible D gene TRBD1, 6 bases. This CDR3 is 13 amino acids long. Germline values: CDR1 SEHNR, CDR2 FQNEAQ (reference sequence). Deletions cut 1 base from V and 9 bases from J, with 12 bases between. CDR3 protein: CASSLVGGQSYTF. The CDR3 nucleotides are TGTGCCAGCAGCTTAGTGGGGGGGCAGAGCTACACCTTC.

This chain connects TRBV19 to TRBJ1-2; perhaps TRBD1 as D (5 bases). The CDR3 is 11 amino acids. The V end lost 3 bases, the J end lost 7 bases, and 6 bases lay between the germline ends. Germline assignment: CDR1 LNHDA and CDR2 SQIVND (reference sequence). The CDR3 DNA sequence: TGTGCCAGTAGTATTGGGGCTGGCTACACCTTC. Protein: CASSIGAGYTF.

This clone was recorded once. The chain uses TRBV11-3 and TRBJ2-7; TRBD1 matches 7 bases. This CDR3 is built from 14 residues. The germline CDR1 and CDR2 sequences are SGHNT and YENEEA. Trimming cost V 4 bases and J 2 bases; bases outside gene matches: 5. DNA for the CDR3: TGTGCCAGCAGCTCCCGACAGGGTACCTACGAGCAGTACTTC. Translated: CASSSRQGTYEQYF.

This clone occurred once. The rearrangement joins TRBV7-3 to TRBJ2-3, with D unresolved. The CDR3 loop spans 12 amino acids. The ends were cut back, 4 bases at V and 6 bases at J, with 8 bases in the middle. Germline V gene data show CDR1 as SGHTA and CDR2 as FQGTGA. The CDR3 DNA reads TGTGCCAGCAGCTCCCTCGGGGATACGCAGTATTTT. It codes for CASSSLGDTQYF.

This rearrangement joins TRBV6-5 to TRBJ2-7; D might be TRBD1 (5 bases). CDR3 length equals 14 residues. Trimming took off 5 bases at V and 3 bases at J, with 14 bases between the two ends. Germline CDR1 is MNHEY and CDR2 is SVGAGI. The CDR3 sequence: CASSGFGRGYEQYF. The CDR3 DNA reads TGTGCCAGCAGTGGGTTTGGAAGGGGCTACGAGCAGTACTTC.

The CDR3, as DNA: TGTGCCAGCAGCCTAGAACAGAACACTGAAGCTTTCTTT. Amino acids: CASSLEQNTEAFF. The chain links TRBV9 to TRBJ1-1; D is ambiguous. The CDR3 spans 13 residues. Germline loops: CDR1 SGDLS, CDR2 YYNGEE. V dropped 4 bases and J dropped 1 base, with 8 bases sitting between them.

The chain has TRBV10-3 and TRBJ1-1, with a weak D call TRBD1 (6 bases). The CDR3 is 11 residues long. Trimming removed 9 bases at V and 4 bases at J, with 9 bases between. The germline gives CDR1 ENHRY, CDR2 SYGVKD. CDR3 loop: CAILQGTEAFF. The DNA for the CDR3 is TGTGCCATATTACAGGGCACTGAAGCTTTCTTT.

V is TRBV20-1 and J is TRBJ1-1, with D perhaps TRBD1 (5 bases). Germline CDR1 reads DFQATT; CDR2 reads SNEGSKA (reference sequence). CDR3 length: 11 residues. V was clipped by 3 bases and J by 5 bases, with 7 bases between them. CDR3 residues: CSARPGTEAFF. DNA of the CDR3: TGCAGTGCTAGGCCAGGGACTGAAGCTTTCTTT.

For the CDR3, the DNA is TGTGCCAGTAGTACCCAGGGGGCCCCTGAAGCTTTCTTT. It translates to CASSTQGAPEAFF. The rearrangement uses TRBV19 and TRBJ1-1; 8 positions match TRBD1. Germline lookup yields CDR1 LNHDA and CDR2 SQIVND (reference sequence). This CDR3 comprises 13 residues. Trimming cost V 4 bases and J 6 bases; bases outside gene matches: 4. Full variable domain (outside the CDR3, taken from reference TRBV19 and TRBJ1-1): DGGITQSPKYLFRKEGQNVTLSCEQNLNHDAMYWYRQDPGQGLRLIYYSQIVNDFQKGDIAEGYSVSREKKESFPLTVTSAQKNPTAFYLCASSTQGAPEAFFGQGTRLTVV.

J is TRBJ2-2 and V is TRBV7-2; D gene unclear. CDR3 length equals 14 residues. The V end was cut by 1 base, the J end by 4 bases, with 7 bases between. Germline V gene data show CDR1 as SGHTA and CDR2 as FQGNSA. The CDR3 DNA is TGTGCCAGCAGCTTAGGGCAGTTCACCGGGGAGCTGTTTTTT. It yields the protein CASSLGQFTGELFF.

This chain connects TRBV6-5 to TRBJ2-1, with D perhaps TRBD2 (6 bases). The CDR3 is 13 amino acids. Germline CDR1 is MNHEY and CDR2 is SVGAGI. The V gene lost 6 bases and the J gene lost 9 bases, with 15 bases spanning the gap. The CDR3 sequence: CASSIYSGSEQFF. DNA for the CDR3: TGTGCCAGCAGCATTTATAGCGGCAGTGAGCAGTTCTTC.

The chain couples TRBV7-9 to TRBJ2-3; D is unresolved. The CDR3 contains 13 residues. Germline V gives CDR1 SEHNR, CDR2 FQNEAQ (reference sequence). V was shortened by 11 bases and J by 2 bases, with 14 bases between the two germline ends. CDR3 DNA sequence: TGTGCCTGCGCTGCTTCCTTCACAGATACGCAGTATTTT. Translation gives CACAASFTDTQYF.

The gene calls are TRBV11-3 and TRBJ2-2, with D perhaps matching TRBD2 (6 bases). The CDR3 sequence is 14 residues long. Germline V gene data show CDR1 as SGHNT and CDR2 as YENEEA. Trimming took off 8 bases at V and 0 bases at J, with 10 bases between the two ends. Here the CDR3 reads CASSGLSNTGELFF. The CDR3 DNA sequence: TGTGCCAGCTCCGGACTATCGAACACCGGGGAGCTGTTTTTT.

V and J are TRBV27 and TRBJ2-7, with TRBD2 as a possible D gene (6 bases). The V and J ends lost 8 bases and 0 bases respectively, with 20 bases between them. Germline-derived CDR1 and CDR2 are MNHEY and SMNVEV (reference sequence). CDR3 size: 16 residues. The CDR3 coding sequence is TGTGCCAGCGCCCAGCGGGCATGGTCTAGCTCCTACGAGCAGTACTTC. Translating it yields CASAQRAWSSSYEQYF.